This T cell receptor (beta chain) was sequenced in a study of blood T cell repertoires in COVID-19. Germline V gives CDR1 MNHEY, CDR2 SVGAGI. The CDR3 contains 14 residues. J gave up 7 bases and V 2 bases, and 8 bases lay outside the gene matches. Sequencing used immunoSEQ multiplex PCR; TCRdb keeps in-frame clones, though not all of them. The sample carries under 350,000 clones, 80% to 90% recorded once. The rearrangement joins TRBV6-5 to TRBJ2-7; 7 positions agree with TRBD1. The sequenced material came from peripheral blood. The sequence came from a man in his forties with acute or convalescent COVID-19. This CDR3 reads CASSYDGTVGEQYF. The CDR3, as DNA: TGTGCCAGCAGTTACGACGGGACAGTCGGGGAGCAGTACTTC.